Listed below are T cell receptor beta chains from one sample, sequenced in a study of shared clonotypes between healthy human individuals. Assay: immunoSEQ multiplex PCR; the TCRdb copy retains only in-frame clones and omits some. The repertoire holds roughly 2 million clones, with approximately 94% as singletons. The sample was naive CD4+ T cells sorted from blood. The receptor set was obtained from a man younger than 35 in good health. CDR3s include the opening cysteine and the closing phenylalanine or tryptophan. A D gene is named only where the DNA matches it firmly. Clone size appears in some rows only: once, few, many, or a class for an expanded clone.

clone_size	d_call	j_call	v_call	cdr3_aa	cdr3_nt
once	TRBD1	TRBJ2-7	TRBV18	CASSPGTGSSYEQYF	TGTGCCAGCTCACCCGGGACAGGGAGCTCCTACGAGCAGTACTTC
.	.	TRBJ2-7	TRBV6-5	CASSALGIVSYEQYF	TGTGCCAGCAGCGCCCTGGGGATAGTCTCCTACGAGCAGTACTTC
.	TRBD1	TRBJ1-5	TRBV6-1	CASSPGQGTQPQHF	TGTGCCAGCAGTCCGGGACAGGGAACTCAGCCCCAGCATTTT
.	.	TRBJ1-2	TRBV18	CASSPVSTGRVTGYTF	TGTGCCAGCTCACCGGTGAGTACAGGGAGGGTTACGGGCTACACCTTC
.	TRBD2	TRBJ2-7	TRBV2	CASSDPSGSYEQYF	TGTGCCAGCAGTGACCCTAGCGGCTCCTACGAGCAGTACTTC
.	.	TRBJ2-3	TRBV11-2	CASSSRDDTDTQYF	TGTGCCAGCAGCTCCCGGGACGACACAGATACGCAGTATTTT
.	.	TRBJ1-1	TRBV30	CAWSMGRGTTEAFF	TGTGCCTGGAGTATGGGGCGAGGGACCACTGAAGCTTTCTTT
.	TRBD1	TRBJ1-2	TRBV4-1	CASSPRAGGLYGYTF	TGCGCCAGCAGCCCGAGGGCAGGGGGCCTCTATGGCTACACCTTC
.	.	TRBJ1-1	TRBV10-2	CASREGKLVTEAFF	TGCGCCAGCAGGGAGGGTAAATTGGTCACTGAAGCTTTCTTT
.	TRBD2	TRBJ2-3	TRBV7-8	CASSFTSGGLGNTQYF	TGTGCCAGCAGCTTTACTAGCGGTGGATTGGGAAATACGCAGTATTTT
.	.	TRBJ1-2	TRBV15	CATSREQVRSYGYTF	TGTGCCACCAGCAGAGAACAGGTTCGAAGCTATGGCTACACCTTC
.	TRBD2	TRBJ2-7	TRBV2	CASDDSGEGPGLAMYYEQYF	TGTGCCAGCGATGACTCAGGGGAGGGGCCGGGACTAGCGATGTACTACGAGCAGTACTTC
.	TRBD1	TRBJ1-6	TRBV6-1	CASSWTGYNSPLHF	TGTGCCAGCAGCTGGACAGGGTATAATTCACCCCTCCACTTT
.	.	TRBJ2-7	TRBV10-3	CAISEFAPGDEQYF	TGTGCCATCAGTGAGTTTGCCCCAGGGGACGAGCAGTACTTC
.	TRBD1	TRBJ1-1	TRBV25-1	CASLGTGIVTEAFF	TGTGCCAGCCTAGGGACAGGGATTGTGACTGAAGCTTTCTTT
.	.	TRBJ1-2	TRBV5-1	CASSLGSATVVHTF	TGCGCCAGCAGCTTGGGGTCCGCCACCGTTGTCCACACCTTC
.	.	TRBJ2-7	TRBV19	CASSIGTKAYEQYF	TGTGCCAGTAGTATCGGGACAAAAGCCTACGAGCAGTACTTC
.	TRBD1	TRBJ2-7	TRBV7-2	CASSRTGIEQYF	TGTGCCAGCAGCAGGACAGGGATCGAGCAGTACTTC
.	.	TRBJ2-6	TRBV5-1	CASSLMGSGANVLTF	TGCGCCAGCAGCTTGATGGGCTCTGGGGCCAACGTCCTGACTTTC
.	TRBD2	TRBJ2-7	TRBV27	CASSGGRSYEQYF	TGTGCCAGCAGTGGCGGGAGGTCCTACGAGCAGTACTTC
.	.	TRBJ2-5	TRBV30	CAWSVRRTETQYF	TGTGCCTGGAGTGTAAGACGGACAGAGACCCAGTACTTC
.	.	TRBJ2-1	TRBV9	CASSPRPGGPSYNEQFF	TGTGCCAGCAGCCCTAGGCCTGGGGGGCCCTCCTACAATGAGCAGTTCTTC
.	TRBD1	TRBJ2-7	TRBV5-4	CASRPGTGAPSYEQYF	TGTGCCAGCAGGCCCGGGACAGGGGCTCCCTCCTACGAGCAGTACTTC
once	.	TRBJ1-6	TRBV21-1	CASSPKQSCRGRVYNSPLHF	TGTGCCAGCAGCCCAAAGCAATCTTGTCGGGGGCGGGTGTATAATTCACCCCTCCACTTT
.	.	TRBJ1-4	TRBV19	CASSKAATNEKLFF	TGTGCCAGTAGTAAGGCCGCAACTAATGAAAAACTGTTTTTT
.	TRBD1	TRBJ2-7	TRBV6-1	CASSAMDRGTNEQYF	TGTGCCAGCAGTGCAATGGACAGGGGAACGAACGAGCAGTACTTC
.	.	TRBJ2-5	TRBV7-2	CASSPGQILDRETQYF	TGTGCCAGCAGCCCGGGACAAATATTAGATAGGGAGACCCAGTACTTC
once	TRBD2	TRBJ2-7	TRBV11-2	CASSTGLAGVEQYF	TGTGCCAGCAGCACGGGACTAGCGGGAGTAGAGCAGTACTTC
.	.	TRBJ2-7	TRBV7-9	CASSSTRRTFSYEQYF	TGTGCCAGCAGCTCAACGAGAAGGACGTTCTCCTACGAGCAGTACTTC
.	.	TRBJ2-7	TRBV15	CATSLDFYEQYF	TGTGCCACCAGCTTGGACTTCTACGAGCAGTACTTC
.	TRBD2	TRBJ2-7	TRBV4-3	CASSPQRGGDYEQYF	TGCGCCAGCAGCCCCCAGCGGGGAGGGGACTACGAGCAGTACTTC
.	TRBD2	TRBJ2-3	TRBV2	CATLLAGQSTQYF	TGTGCCACTCTACTAGCGGGACAAAGTACGCAGTATTTT
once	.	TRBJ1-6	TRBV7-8	CASSEGSYNSPLHF	TGTGCCAGCAGTGAGGGCTCCTATAATTCACCCCTCCACTTT
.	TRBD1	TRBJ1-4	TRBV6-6	CASSYSGGQEKLFF	TGTGCCAGCAGTTACTCCGGGGGACAGGAAAAACTGTTTTTT
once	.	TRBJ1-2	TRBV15	CATSRDGSMRDYGYTF	TGTGCCACCAGCAGAGATGGAAGTATGCGGGACTATGGCTACACCTTC
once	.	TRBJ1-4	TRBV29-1	CSVQGEGKATNEKLFF	TGCAGCGTCCAAGGCGAGGGGAAGGCAACTAATGAAAAACTGTTTTTT
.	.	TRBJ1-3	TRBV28	CASSSPRRGPSGNTIYF	TGTGCCAGCAGTTCTCCGCGGAGGGGTCCCTCTGGAAACACCATATATTTT
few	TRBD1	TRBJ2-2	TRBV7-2	CASSYRQGGTGELFF	TGTGCCAGCAGCTACCGACAGGGCGGCACCGGGGAGCTGTTTTTT
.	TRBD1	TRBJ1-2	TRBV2	CASTTGGWGYTF	TGTGCCAGCACCACAGGGGGCTGGGGCTACACCTTC
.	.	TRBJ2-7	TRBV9	CASSVGLSGRPEQYF	TGTGCCAGCAGCGTAGGTTTATCTGGGCGTCCCGAGCAGTACTTC
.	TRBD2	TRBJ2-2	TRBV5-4	CASSLGLAVGGPPGELFF	TGTGCCAGCAGCTTGGGGCTAGCGGTAGGAGGGCCTCCCGGGGAGCTGTTTTTT
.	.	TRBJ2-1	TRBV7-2	CASSYGQLAYNEQFF	TGTGCCAGCAGCTATGGACAATTAGCCTACAATGAGCAGTTCTTC
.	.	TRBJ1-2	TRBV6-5	CASSLGPPGYGYTF	TGTGCCAGCAGCCTCGGCCCCCCGGGCTATGGCTACACCTTC
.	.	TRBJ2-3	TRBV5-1	CASTPKRADTQYF	TGCGCCAGCACCCCCAAGAGGGCAGATACGCAGTATTTT
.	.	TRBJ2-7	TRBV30	CAWGGPAEQYF	TGTGCCTGGGGGGGGCCAGCCGAGCAGTACTTC
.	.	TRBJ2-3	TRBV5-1	CASSWGSREADTQYF	TGCGCCAGCAGCTGGGGTTCTCGAGAGGCAGATACGCAGTATTTT
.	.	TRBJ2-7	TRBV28	CASSLGQGRSHEQYF	TGTGCCAGCAGTTTAGGTCAGGGACGTTCCCACGAGCAGTACTTC
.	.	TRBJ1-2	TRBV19	CASTNSGSLANYGYTF	TGTGCCAGTACCAACTCAGGGAGCTTAGCTAACTATGGCTACACCTTC
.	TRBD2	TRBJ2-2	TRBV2	CASSDRSGRNTGELFF	TGTGCCAGCAGTGACCGTAGCGGGAGGAACACCGGGGAGCTGTTTTTT
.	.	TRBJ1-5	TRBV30	CAWSVGQTSNQPQHF	TGTGCCTGGAGTGTAGGGCAGACTAGCAATCAGCCCCAGCATTTT
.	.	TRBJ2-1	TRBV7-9	CASSDYNEQFF	TGTGCCAGCAGCGACTACAATGAGCAGTTCTTC
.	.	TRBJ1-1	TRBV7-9	CASSLDGTANTEAFF	TGTGCCAGCAGCTTAGACGGTACAGCGAACACTGAAGCTTTCTTT